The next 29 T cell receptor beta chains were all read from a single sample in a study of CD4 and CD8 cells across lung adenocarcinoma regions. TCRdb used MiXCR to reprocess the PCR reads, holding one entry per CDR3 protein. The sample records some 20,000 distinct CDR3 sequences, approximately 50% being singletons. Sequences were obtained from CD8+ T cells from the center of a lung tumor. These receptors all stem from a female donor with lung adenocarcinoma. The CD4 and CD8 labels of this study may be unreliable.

The CDR3 sequence is CSAPYEGSTDTQYF. In DNA form, the CDR3 reads TGCAGTGCTCCTTATGAGGGAAGCACAGATACGCAGTATTTT. The V call is TRBV20-1, the J call TRBJ2-3, with D possibly matching TRBD2 (5 bases). Per the germline V gene, CDR1 is DFQATT and CDR2 is SNEGSKA (reference sequence). The V gene lost 5 bases and the J gene lost 0 bases, with 12 bases spanning the gap. This CDR3 has 14 residues.

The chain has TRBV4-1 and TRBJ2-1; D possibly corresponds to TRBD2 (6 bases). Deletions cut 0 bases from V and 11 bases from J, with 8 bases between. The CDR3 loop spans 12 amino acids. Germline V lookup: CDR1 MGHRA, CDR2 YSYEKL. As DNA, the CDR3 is TGCGCCAGCAGCCAAGACCGGGAGAAGCAGTTCTTC. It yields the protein CASSQDREKQFF.

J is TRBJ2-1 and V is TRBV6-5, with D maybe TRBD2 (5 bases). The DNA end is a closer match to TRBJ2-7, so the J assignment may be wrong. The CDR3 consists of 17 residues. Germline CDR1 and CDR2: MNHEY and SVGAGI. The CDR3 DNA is TGTGCCAGCAGTTACAGTTTTATGGCGGTCGGGGCCTACGAGCAGTACTTC. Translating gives CASSYSFMAVGAYEQYF.

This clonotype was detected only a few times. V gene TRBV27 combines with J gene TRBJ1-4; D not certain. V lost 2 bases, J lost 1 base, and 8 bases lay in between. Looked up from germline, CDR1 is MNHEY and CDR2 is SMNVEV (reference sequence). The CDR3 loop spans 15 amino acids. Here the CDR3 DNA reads TGTGCCAGCAGTTTAAAGGAGGTAACTAATGAAAAACTGTTTTTT. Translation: CASSLKEVTNEKLFF.

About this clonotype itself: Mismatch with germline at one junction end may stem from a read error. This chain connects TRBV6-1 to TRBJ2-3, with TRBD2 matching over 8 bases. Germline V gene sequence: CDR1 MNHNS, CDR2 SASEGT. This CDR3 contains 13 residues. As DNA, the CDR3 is TGTGCCAGCAGGGAGGGACTAGGAAATACGCAGTACTTT. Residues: CASREGLGNTQYF.

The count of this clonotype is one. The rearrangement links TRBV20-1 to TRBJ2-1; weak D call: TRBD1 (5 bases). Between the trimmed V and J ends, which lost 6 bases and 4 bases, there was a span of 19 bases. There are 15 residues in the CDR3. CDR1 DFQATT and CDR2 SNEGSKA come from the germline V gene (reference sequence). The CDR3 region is CSAENRFRPYNEQFF. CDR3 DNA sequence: TGCAGTGCGGAGAACAGGTTCAGGCCGTACAATGAGCAGTTCTTC.

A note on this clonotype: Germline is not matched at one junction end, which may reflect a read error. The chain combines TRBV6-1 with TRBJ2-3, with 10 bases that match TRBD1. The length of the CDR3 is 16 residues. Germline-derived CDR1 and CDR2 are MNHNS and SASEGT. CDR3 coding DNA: TGTGCCAGCAGGGGAGCCGGGACAGGGGTCGGGGATACGCAGTATTTC. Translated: CASRGAGTGVGDTQYF.

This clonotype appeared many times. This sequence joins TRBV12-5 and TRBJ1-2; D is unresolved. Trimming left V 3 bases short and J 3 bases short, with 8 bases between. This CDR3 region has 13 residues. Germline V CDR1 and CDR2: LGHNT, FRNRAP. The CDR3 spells CASGLQTDYGYTF. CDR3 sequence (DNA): TGTGCTAGTGGTTTACAGACGGACTATGGCTACACCTTC. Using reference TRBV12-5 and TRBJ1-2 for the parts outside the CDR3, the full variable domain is DARVTQTPRHKVTEMGQEVTMRCQPILGHNTVFWYRQTMMQGLELLAYFRNRAPLDDSGMPKDRFSAEMPDATLATLKIQPSEPRDSAVYFCASGLQTDYGYTFGSGTRLTVV.

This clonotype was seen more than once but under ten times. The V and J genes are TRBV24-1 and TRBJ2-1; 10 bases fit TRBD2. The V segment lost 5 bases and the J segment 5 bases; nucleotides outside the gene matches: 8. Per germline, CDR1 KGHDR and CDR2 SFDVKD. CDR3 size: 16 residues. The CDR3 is CATSGTAGGLDNEQFF. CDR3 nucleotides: TGTGCCACCAGTGGAACAGCGGGAGGGCTTGACAATGAGCAGTTCTTC.

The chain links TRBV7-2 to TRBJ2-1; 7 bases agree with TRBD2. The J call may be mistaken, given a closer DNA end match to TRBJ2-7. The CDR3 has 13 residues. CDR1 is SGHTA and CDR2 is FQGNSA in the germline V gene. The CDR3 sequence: CASSEGGDYQQYF. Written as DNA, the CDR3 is TGTGCCAGCAGCGAAGGAGGGGACTATCAGCAGTACTTC.

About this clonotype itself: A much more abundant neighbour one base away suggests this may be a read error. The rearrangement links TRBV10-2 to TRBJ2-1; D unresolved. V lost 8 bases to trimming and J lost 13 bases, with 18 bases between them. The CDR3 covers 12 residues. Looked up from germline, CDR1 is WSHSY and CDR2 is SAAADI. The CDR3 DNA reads TGCGCCAGCCGTACCCTCCAAGAGACCCAGTTCTTC. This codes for CASRTLQETQFF.

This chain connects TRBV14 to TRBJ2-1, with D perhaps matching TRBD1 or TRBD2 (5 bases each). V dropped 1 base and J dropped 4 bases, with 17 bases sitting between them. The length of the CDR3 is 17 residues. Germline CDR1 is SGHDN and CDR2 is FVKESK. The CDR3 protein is CASSQGSPGARYNEQFF. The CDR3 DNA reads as TGTGCCAGCAGCCAAGGTAGCCCCGGGGCTCGATACAATGAGCAGTTCTTC.

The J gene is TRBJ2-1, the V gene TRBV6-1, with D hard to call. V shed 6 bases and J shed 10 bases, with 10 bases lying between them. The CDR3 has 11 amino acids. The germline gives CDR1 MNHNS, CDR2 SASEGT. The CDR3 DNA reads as TGTGCCAGCAGATCAAATGGGGAGCAGTTCTTC. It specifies CASRSNGEQFF.

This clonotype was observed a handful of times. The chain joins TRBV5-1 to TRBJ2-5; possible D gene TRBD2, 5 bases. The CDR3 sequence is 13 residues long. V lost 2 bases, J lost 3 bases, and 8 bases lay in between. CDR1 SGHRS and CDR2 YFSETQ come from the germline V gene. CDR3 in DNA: TGCGCCAGCAGCTTCGGGGTAAAAGAGACCCAGTACTTC. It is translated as CASSFGVKETQYF.

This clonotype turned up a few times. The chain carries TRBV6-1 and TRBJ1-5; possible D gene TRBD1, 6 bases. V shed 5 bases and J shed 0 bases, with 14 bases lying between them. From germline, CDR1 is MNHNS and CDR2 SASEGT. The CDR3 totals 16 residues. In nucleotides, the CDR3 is TGTGCCAGCAGTCCGTGGGGGGGGCTTAGCAATCAGCCCCAGCATTTT. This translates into CASSPWGGLSNQPQHF.

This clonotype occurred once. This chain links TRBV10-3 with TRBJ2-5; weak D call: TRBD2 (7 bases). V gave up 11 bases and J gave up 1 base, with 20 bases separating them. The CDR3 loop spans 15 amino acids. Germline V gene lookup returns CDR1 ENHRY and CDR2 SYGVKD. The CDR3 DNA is TGTGCCGGGGGGCCCGGGGGGAACGGCCAAGAGACCCAGTACTTC. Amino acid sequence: CAGGPGGNGQETQYF.

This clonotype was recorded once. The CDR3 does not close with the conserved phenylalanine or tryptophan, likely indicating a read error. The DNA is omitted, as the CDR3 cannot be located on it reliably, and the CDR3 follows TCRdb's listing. The CDR3 loop is CASSVTGTWYL. The chain joins TRBV5-8 to TRBJ2-5; TRBD1 was called by the table and not checked on the DNA. The CDR3 spans 11 amino acids, including both terminal residues. Germline V gives CDR1 SGHTS, CDR2 YDEGEE.

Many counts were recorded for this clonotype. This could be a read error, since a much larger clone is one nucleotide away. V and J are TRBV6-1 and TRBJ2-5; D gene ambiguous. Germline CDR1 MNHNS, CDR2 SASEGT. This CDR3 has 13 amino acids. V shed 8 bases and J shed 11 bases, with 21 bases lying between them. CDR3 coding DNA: TGTGCCAGCCGGCAGGCAAGTGGGAATGAGCAGTACTTC. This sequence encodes CASRQASGNEQYF.

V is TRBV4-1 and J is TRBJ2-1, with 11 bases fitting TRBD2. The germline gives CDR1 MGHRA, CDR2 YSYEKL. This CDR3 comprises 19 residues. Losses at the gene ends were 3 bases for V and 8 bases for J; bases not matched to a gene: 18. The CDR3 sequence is CASSHPTSGSPRGVDEQFF. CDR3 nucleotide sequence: TGCGCCAGCAGCCACCCAACTAGCGGGAGCCCCCGGGGGGTGGATGAGCAGTTCTTC.

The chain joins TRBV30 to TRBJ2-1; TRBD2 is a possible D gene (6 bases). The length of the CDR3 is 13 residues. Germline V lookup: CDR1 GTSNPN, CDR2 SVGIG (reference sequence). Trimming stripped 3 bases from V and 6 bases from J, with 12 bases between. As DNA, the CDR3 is TGTGCCTGGAGCCGGGGGTTTGGCAATGAGCAGTTCTTC. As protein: CAWSRGFGNEQFF.

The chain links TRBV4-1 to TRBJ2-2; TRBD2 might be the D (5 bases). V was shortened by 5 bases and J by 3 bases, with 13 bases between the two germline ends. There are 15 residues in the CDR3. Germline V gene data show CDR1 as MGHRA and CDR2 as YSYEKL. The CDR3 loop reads CASSKSGADTGELFF. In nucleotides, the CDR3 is TGCGCCAGCAGCAAGAGCGGAGCCGACACCGGGGAGCTGTTTTTT.

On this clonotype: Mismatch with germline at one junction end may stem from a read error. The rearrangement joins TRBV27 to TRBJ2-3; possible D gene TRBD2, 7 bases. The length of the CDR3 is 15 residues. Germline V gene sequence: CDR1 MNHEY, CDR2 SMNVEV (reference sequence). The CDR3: CARRRGGSGTETQYF. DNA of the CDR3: TGTGCCAGGAGACGCGGGGGCAGTGGCACAGAGACCCAGTATTTC.

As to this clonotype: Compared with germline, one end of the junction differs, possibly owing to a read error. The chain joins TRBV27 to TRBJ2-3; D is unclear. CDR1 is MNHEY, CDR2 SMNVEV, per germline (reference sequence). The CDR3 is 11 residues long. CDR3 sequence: CAGRAQETQYF. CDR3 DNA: TGTGCCGGCCGTGCTCAAGAGACGCAGTACTTT.

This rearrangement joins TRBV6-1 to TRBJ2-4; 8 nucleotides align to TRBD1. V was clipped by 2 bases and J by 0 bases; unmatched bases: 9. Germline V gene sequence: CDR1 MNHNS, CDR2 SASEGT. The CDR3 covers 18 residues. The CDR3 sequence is CASSERTGRGLAKNIQYF. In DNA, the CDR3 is TGTGCCAGCAGTGAAAGGACAGGGCGGGGACTAGCCAAAAACATTCAGTACTTC.

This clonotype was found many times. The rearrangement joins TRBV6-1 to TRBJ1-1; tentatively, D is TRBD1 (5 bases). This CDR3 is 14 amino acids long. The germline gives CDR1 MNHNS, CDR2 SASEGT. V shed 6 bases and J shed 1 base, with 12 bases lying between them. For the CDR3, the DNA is TGTGCCAGCAGGGAGGGGATCAAGAACACTGAAGCTTTCTTT. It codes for CASREGIKNTEAFF.

The CDR3 loop reads CASSHGGFGTEAFF. The CDR3 region has the DNA TGTGCCAGCAGCCACGGGGGGTTTGGTACTGAAGCTTTCTTT. This chain connects TRBV6-1 to TRBJ1-1; D is perhaps TRBD1 (5 bases). Germline CDR1 MNHNS, CDR2 SASEGT. This CDR3 is 14 amino acids long. V was shortened by 6 bases and J by 5 bases, with 16 bases between the two germline ends.

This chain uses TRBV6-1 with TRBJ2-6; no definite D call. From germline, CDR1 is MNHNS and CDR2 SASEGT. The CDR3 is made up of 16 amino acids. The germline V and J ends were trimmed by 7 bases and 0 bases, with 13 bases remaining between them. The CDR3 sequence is CASTYSASSGANVLTF. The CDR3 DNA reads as TGTGCCAGCACATACAGTGCATCCTCTGGGGCCAACGTCCTGACTTTC.

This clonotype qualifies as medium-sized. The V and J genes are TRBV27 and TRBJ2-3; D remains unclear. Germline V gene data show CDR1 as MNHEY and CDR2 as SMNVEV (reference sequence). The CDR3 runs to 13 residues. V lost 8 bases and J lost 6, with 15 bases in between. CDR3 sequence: CASASLGSDTQYF. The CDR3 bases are TGTGCCAGCGCTTCCTTAGGATCTGATACGCAGTATTTT.

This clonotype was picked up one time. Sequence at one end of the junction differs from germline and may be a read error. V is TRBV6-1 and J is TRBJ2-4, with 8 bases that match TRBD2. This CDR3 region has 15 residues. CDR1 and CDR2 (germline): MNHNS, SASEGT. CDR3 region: CGSGSGGGAKNMQYF. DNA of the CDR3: TGTGGCAGCGGGTCGGGGGGGGGAGCCAAAAATATGCAGTATTTC.